The 20 T cell receptor beta chains given below trace back to one sample, sequenced in a study of T-cell memory formation after mild COVID-19. In TCRdb, the 5' RACE reads were re-called with MiXCR into one record per CDR3 protein. The data hold around 320,000 distinct CDR3 sequences, with around 30% observed a single time. The sample comprised PBMCs or a T cell subset sorted from them (not recorded which). These receptors were obtained from an adult woman who had mild COVID-19 (a few samples of this study predate the infection). Cell type and time point are not known.

The chain joins TRBV3-1 to TRBJ2-4; D ambiguous. Per germline, CDR1 LGHDT and CDR2 YNNKEL (reference sequence). The CDR3 totals 15 residues. V was shortened by 0 bases and J by 2 bases, with 8 bases between the two germline ends. DNA for the CDR3: TGTGCCAGCAGCCAAGAAGGTGGGACCAAAAACATTCAGTACTTC. The encoded protein is CASSQEGGTKNIQYF.

This clonotype has at least ten counts. The chain combines TRBV4-1 with TRBJ2-3, with D unresolved. Trimming cost V 0 bases and J 2 bases, with 9 bases left between them. CDR1 is MGHRA and CDR2 is YSYEKL in the germline V gene. The CDR3 length is 15 residues. The CDR3 DNA sequence: TGCGCCAGCAGCCAAGATAGGGCCCCCACAGATACGCAGTATTTT. Protein product: CASSQDRAPTDTQYF.

The chain is built from TRBV5-1 and TRBJ2-1, with 7 positions matching TRBD2. The CDR3 spans 15 residues. The V segment lost 1 base and the J segment 0 bases; nucleotides outside the gene matches: 1. Germline assignment: CDR1 SGHRS and CDR2 YFSETQ. The CDR3 is CASSLWGGSYNEQFF. The CDR3 DNA follows: TGCGCCAGCAGCTTGTGGGGGGGCTCCTACAATGAGCAGTTCTTC.

CDR3 nucleotide sequence: TGTGCCAGCAGCTCTGCTGACTACGAGCAGTACTTC. It is translated as CASSSADYEQYF. V gene TRBV5-5 combines with J gene TRBJ2-7; D ambiguous. Per germline, CDR1 SGHKS and CDR2 YYEKEE (reference sequence). The CDR3 extends over 12 amino acids. Deletions cut 3 bases from V and 3 bases from J, with 7 bases between. The complete variable domain, with remaining parts taken from reference TRBV5-5 and TRBJ2-7, reads DAGVTQSPTHLIKTRGQQVTLRCSPISGHKSVSWYQQVLGQGPQFIFQYYEKEERGRGNFPDRFSARQFPNYSSELNVNALLLGDSALYLCASSSADYEQYFGPGTRLTVT.

V and J are TRBV7-8 and TRBJ1-1; D remains ambiguous. The CDR3 has 14 amino acids. Per germline, CDR1 SGHVS and CDR2 FQNEAQ. V lost 5 bases, J lost 2 bases, and 12 bases lay in between. The chain's CDR3 is CASSPRTENTEAFF. In DNA form, the CDR3 reads TGTGCCAGCAGCCCCCGGACGGAAAACACTGAAGCTTTCTTT.

The chain recombines TRBV30 with TRBJ1-1; no clear D. Trimming cost V 0 bases and J 0 bases, with 8 bases left between them. The germline V gene has CDR1 GTSNPN and CDR2 SVGIG (reference sequence). The CDR3 runs 14 residues. The CDR3 reads CAWSVAVLNTEAFF. The CDR3 bases are TGTGCCTGGAGTGTGGCAGTTCTGAACACTGAAGCTTTCTTT.

The chain joins TRBV12-3 or TRBV12-4 to TRBJ2-5; 13 nucleotides line up with TRBD2. This CDR3 contains 19 residues. With 0 bases clipped from V and 5 bases from J, the junction kept 12 bases outside the gene matches. The DNA for the CDR3 is TGTGCCAGCAGTTTAGCGAGGTGGACTAGCGGGGGTGTTTGGGAGACCCAGTACTTC. Its translation: CASSLARWTSGGVWETQYF.

The rearrangement joins TRBV10-3 to TRBJ1-1; TRBD1 agrees at 7 bases. CDR1 and CDR2 (germline): ENHRY, SYGVKD. The junction had 3 bases not matched to a gene; V was cut back by 5 bases and J by 6 bases. The CDR3 sequence is 12 residues long. This CDR3 is CAISQGVSEAFF. DNA for the CDR3: TGTGCCATCAGTCAGGGGGTGTCTGAAGCTTTCTTT.

The rearrangement uses TRBV5-5 and TRBJ1-4; weak D call: TRBD1 (5 bases). The CDR3 is 15 residues long. Germline-derived CDR1 and CDR2 are SGHKS and YYEKEE (reference sequence). The V and J ends lost 2 bases and 8 bases respectively, with 16 bases between them. The CDR3 spells CASSFGAGYSEKLFF. As DNA, the CDR3 is TGTGCCAGCAGCTTTGGGGCAGGTTATAGCGAAAAACTGTTTTTT.

The chain combines TRBV30 with TRBJ2-5; TRBD2 is a possible D gene (5 bases). The CDR3 has 12 amino acids. Germline lookup yields CDR1 GTSNPN and CDR2 SVGIG (reference sequence). The V end was cut by 4 bases, the J end by 8 bases, with 14 bases between. The CDR3 is CAWMTLAPTQYF. CDR3 coding DNA: TGTGCCTGGATGACCCTAGCCCCTACCCAGTACTTC.

The CDR3: CASSLMGEGSEQYF. CDR3 nucleotides: TGTGCCAGCAGCTTAATGGGAGAAGGGTCCGAGCAGTACTTC. This chain uses TRBV7-3 with TRBJ2-7; tentative D call: TRBD2 (5 bases). CDR3 length: 14 residues. Germline V CDR1 and CDR2: SGHTA, FQGTGA. The V gene lost 1 base and the J gene lost 6 bases, with 13 bases spanning the gap.

The gene calls are TRBV12-3 or TRBV12-4 and TRBJ2-3; D gene ambiguous. The CDR3 loop spans 14 amino acids. V was cut by 5 bases and J by 13 bases, with 22 bases left in between. The CDR3 is CASSDSGDPDGEYF. The DNA for the CDR3 is TGTGCCAGCAGTGATTCCGGAGACCCGGATGGGGAGTATTTT.

This clonotype has more than one count but fewer than ten. This chain links TRBV23-1 with TRBJ2-5, with 11 nucleotides matching TRBD1. TRBV23-1 is given ORF status, its function remaining uncertain. The CDR3 runs to 16 residues. V trimming: 2 bases; J trimming: 1 base; junction bases outside the gene matches: 3. This CDR3 is CASSQPGTGGQETQYF. The CDR3 DNA sequence: TGCGCCAGCAGTCAACCCGGGACAGGGGGCCAAGAGACCCAGTACTTC.

In its sample, this clonotype was seen a few times. This CDR3 reads CSAYLAGGGDTQYF. CDR3 DNA sequence: TGCAGTGCATATCTAGCGGGAGGTGGGGATACGCAGTATTTT. The rearrangement uses TRBV20-1 and TRBJ2-3, with 11 bases lining up with TRBD2. This CDR3 spans 14 amino acids. Germline CDR1 and CDR2: DFQATT and SNEGSKA (reference sequence). V shed 6 bases and J 6 bases; nucleotides not matched to a gene: 8.

The V call is TRBV6-5, the J call TRBJ2-1; the match to TRBD1 covers 8 bases. J gave up 4 bases and V 8 bases, and 7 bases lay outside the gene matches. Germline CDR1 and CDR2: MNHEY and SVGAGI. This CDR3 is 14 amino acids long. The CDR3 reads CASGQGTGYNEQFF. DNA for the CDR3: TGTGCCAGCGGACAGGGAACGGGATACAATGAGCAGTTCTTC.

The sample holds a few counts of this clonotype. The J gene is TRBJ1-1, the V gene TRBV12-3 or TRBV12-4, with a weak D call TRBD1 (6 bases). V was shortened by 2 bases and J by 11 bases, with 21 bases between the two germline ends. The CDR3 runs to 15 residues. The CDR3 is CASSLRGQTGAPAFF. The CDR3 nucleotides are TGTGCCAGCAGTTTACGGGGACAAACGGGAGCGCCCGCTTTCTTT.

This clonotype was picked up a small number of times. This sequence joins TRBV4-1 and TRBJ1-5, with D tentatively TRBD1 (5 bases). Deletions cut 2 bases from V and 6 bases from J, with 11 bases between. This CDR3 has 14 amino acids. Germline V lookup: CDR1 MGHRA, CDR2 YSYEKL. The CDR3 region is CASSQLQGIQPQHF. The CDR3 nucleotides are TGCGCCAGCAGCCAACTTCAGGGAATTCAGCCCCAGCATTTT.

This rearrangement joins TRBV6-5 to TRBJ1-2, with 9 bases that match TRBD1. With 4 bases clipped from V and 8 bases from J, the junction kept 8 bases outside the gene matches. The CDR3 contains 14 residues. Germline lookup yields CDR1 MNHEY and CDR2 SVGAGI. This CDR3 is CASSSLGQGKGYTF. DNA of the CDR3: TGTGCCAGCAGTTCTTTGGGACAGGGTAAAGGCTACACCTTC.

A few counts support this clonotype. The chain couples TRBV29-1 to TRBJ2-1, with D perhaps matching TRBD2 (5 bases). CDR3 length equals 16 residues. With 4 bases removed from V and 0 bases from J, the gap between germline ends came to 16 bases. CDR1 and CDR2 (germline): SQVTM, ANQGSEA. The CDR3 here is CSVGVAGTSSYNEQFF. The CDR3 bases are TGCAGCGTTGGAGTGGCGGGCACGAGCTCCTACAATGAGCAGTTCTTC.

J is TRBJ1-2 and V is TRBV4-1, with a weak D call TRBD1 (6 bases). CDR1 MGHRA and CDR2 YSYEKL come from the germline V gene. The CDR3 is made up of 14 amino acids. V lost 3 bases to trimming and J lost 2 bases, with 10 bases between them. The CDR3 spells CASSQTQGNYGYTF. Here the CDR3 DNA reads TGCGCCAGCAGCCAGACCCAGGGGAACTATGGCTACACCTTC.